This section outlines one T cell receptor beta chain sequence together with its context. MiXCR was run by TCRdb on the reads, yielding one entry per CDR3 protein. The profile shows approximately 97,000 distinct CDR3 sequences, 31% of them singletons. CDR3 length: 15 residues. The trim removed 0 bases at V and 3 bases at J, leaving 5 bases unmatched. Per germline, CDR1 SGDLS and CDR2 YYNGEE. The sample is drawn from a study of type 1 regulatory T cells. About the study: An in vitro protocol generated T-allo10, a Tr1-enriched, alloantigen-specific CD4 T cell product.

The chain joins TRBV9 to TRBJ1-2; TRBD1 matches 7 bases. This TCR derives from a human donor in good health. The specimen sequenced was CD4+ T cells, either the whole sample or a sorted fraction (not recorded which). The CDR3 is CASSVEGATYYGYTF. Here the CDR3 DNA reads TGTGCCAGCAGCGTAGAGGGGGCAACCTACTATGGCTACACCTTC.